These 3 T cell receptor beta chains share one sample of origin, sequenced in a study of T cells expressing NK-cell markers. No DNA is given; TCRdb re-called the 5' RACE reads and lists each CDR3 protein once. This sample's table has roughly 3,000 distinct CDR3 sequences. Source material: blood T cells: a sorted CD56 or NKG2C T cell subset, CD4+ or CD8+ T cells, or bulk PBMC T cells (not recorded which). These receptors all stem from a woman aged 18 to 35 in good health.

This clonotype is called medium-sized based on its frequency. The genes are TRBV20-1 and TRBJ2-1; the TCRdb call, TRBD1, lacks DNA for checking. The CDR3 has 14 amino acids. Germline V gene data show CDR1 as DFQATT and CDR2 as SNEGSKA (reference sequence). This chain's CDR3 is CSAGRGQDYNEQFF.

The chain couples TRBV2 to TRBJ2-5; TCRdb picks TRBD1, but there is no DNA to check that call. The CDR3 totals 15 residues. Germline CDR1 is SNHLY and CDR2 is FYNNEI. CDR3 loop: CASSEGTAPVETQYF.

The CDR3 spells CASTLGRPGGNNEQFF. The chain joins TRBV12-3 or TRBV12-4 to TRBJ2-1; TCRdb lists TRBD1, though no DNA is available to test this call. The CDR3 consists of 16 residues.